This T cell receptor (beta chain) was documented in a study of radiotherapy plus CTLA-4 blockade in lung cancer. Study at large: In roughly 17% of patients, objective responses were seen; 31% had disease control. Broader study findings: Strongest reported response predictors: early blood clone changes and post-radiation interferon-beta. Among blood TCR repertoires after radiotherapy plus ipilimumab, tumor-derived clones expanded.

About this clone: What it binds is unknown.

Only in-frame clones appear in the TCRdb table, and some are missing; sequencing was by immunoSEQ multiplex PCR. The repertoire holds some 110,000 clones, with approximately 80% as singletons. The CDR3 extends over 14 amino acids. CDR1 is KGHSH and CDR2 is LQKENI in the germline V gene. Trimming took off 5 bases at V and 0 bases at J, with 10 bases between the two ends. With ipilimumab providing CTLA-4 blockade, focal radiation was administered to patients who had chemo-refractory metastatic non-small-cell lung cancer. V gene TRBV18 combines with J gene TRBJ1-2; the D gene is possibly TRBD1 (6 bases). This receptor was identified in a human donor with non-small cell lung cancer who had a partial response to radiotherapy plus ipilimumab. Source: peripheral blood, taken from a patient treated with radiotherapy plus ipilimumab. The chain's CDR3 is CASSSAGANYGYTF. The CDR3 coding sequence is TGTGCCAGCTCAAGCGCAGGGGCTAACTATGGCTACACCTTC. Using reference TRBV18 and TRBJ1-2 for the parts outside the CDR3, the full variable domain is NAGVMQNPRHLVRRRGQEARLRCSPMKGHSHVYWYRQLPEEGLKFMVYLQKENIIDESGMPKERFSAEFPKEGPSILRIQQVVRGDSAAYFCASSSAGANYGYTFGSGTRLTVV.